This paragraph covers one T cell receptor (beta chain) sequence. Authors' analysis steps: It was from reference gene primer amplification that nucleated cell counts were estimated. The repertoire was sequenced with immunoSEQ multiplex PCR; TCRdb's copy has only in-frame clones and lacks some. The DNA gave D and trimming, while V, J and clone size come from that table. Of about 250,000 clones in the sample, 60% to 75% were seen once. The sample is drawn from a study of blood T cell repertoires in COVID-19. About the research overall: Acute and convalescent COVID-19 samples came from the United States, Italy and Spain.

Losses at the gene ends were 4 bases for V and 2 bases for J; bases not matched to a gene: 6. This CDR3 is 16 amino acids long. CDR1 is SGHRS and CDR2 is YFSETQ in the germline V gene. The TCR sequence derives from a woman aged 80 or over with acute or convalescent COVID-19. Sample: peripheral blood. The chain carries TRBV5-1 and TRBJ1-6; 7 nucleotides match TRBD1. CDR3 nucleotide sequence: TGCGCCAGCAGCCGTCAGGGGACAGCCTATAATTCACCCCTCCACTTT. It codes for CASSRQGTAYNSPLHF. The complete variable domain, with remaining parts taken from reference TRBV5-1 and TRBJ1-6, reads KAGVTQTPRYLIKTRGQQVTLSCSPISGHRSVSWYQQTPGQGLQFLFEYFSETQRNKGNFPGRFSGRQFSNSRSEMNVSTLELGDSALYLCASSRQGTAYNSPLHFGNGTRLTVT.